The 16 T cell receptor beta chains given below trace back to one sample, sequenced in a study of T cell responses to AZD1222 COVID-19 vaccine. Sequencing was performed with immunoSEQ multiplex PCR; in TCRdb, only in-frame clones are kept and a portion is missing. The table records tens of thousands of clones, 85% to 90% of them present only once. Sequenced material: peripheral blood, taken on day 0 of MenACWY control vaccination. These receptors came from an adult in good health.

The chain carries TRBV5-6 and TRBJ1-2; 7 nucleotides agree with TRBD1. Germline V CDR1 and CDR2: SGHDT, YYEEEE. The CDR3 spans 14 residues. The V gene end was trimmed by 0 bases and the J gene end by 2 bases; junction bases not matched to a gene: 1. The CDR3 DNA follows: TGTGCCAGCAGCTTGGGACAGGGCAACTATGGCTACACCTTC. The encoded protein is CASSLGQGNYGYTF.

The rearrangement uses TRBV7-2 and TRBJ2-7; 11 nucleotides align to TRBD2. V lost 5 bases and J lost 3; bases outside the gene matches: 6. The CDR3 covers 15 residues. Germline lookup yields CDR1 SGHTA and CDR2 FQGNSA. CDR3 in DNA: TGTGCCAGCAGCGCTAGCGGGAGGCCCCACTACGAGCAGTACTTC. Its translation is CASSASGRPHYEQYF.

This chain joins TRBV24-1 and TRBJ2-1; D perhaps matches TRBD2 (5 bases). CDR3 length equals 14 residues. Trimming pared 3 bases from V and 8 bases from J, leaving 13 bases between. CDR1 is KGHDR and CDR2 is SFDVKD in the germline V gene. CDR3 residues: CATSDPGKIDEQFF. The CDR3 bases are TGTGCCACCAGTGATCCCGGGAAGATCGATGAGCAGTTCTTC.

The chain combines TRBV20-1 with TRBJ2-7; a possible D gene is TRBD1 (6 bases). V lost 3 bases, J lost 3 bases, and 12 bases lay in between. The CDR3 has 13 amino acids. CDR1 is DFQATT and CDR2 is SNEGSKA in the germline V gene (reference sequence). The CDR3 sequence is CSASLATGYEQYF. The DNA for the CDR3 is TGCAGTGCTAGTCTCGCGACAGGCTACGAGCAGTACTTC.

CDR3 sequence reads: CASSFWGGRDTQYF. CDR3 nucleotides: TGTGCCAGCAGCTTTTGGGGAGGGAGAGATACGCAGTATTTT. The chain employs TRBV11-2 and TRBJ2-3; 7 bases line up with TRBD2. CDR1 SGHAT and CDR2 FQNNGV come from the germline V gene. The V segment lost 3 bases and the J segment 5 bases; nucleotides outside the gene matches: 5. The CDR3 has 14 residues.

This clone was observed once. V is TRBV19 and J is TRBJ2-7; D not certain. The V gene's germline CDR1 is LNHDA and CDR2 SQIVND (reference sequence). The V gene lost 10 bases and the J gene lost 2 bases, with 21 bases spanning the gap. The CDR3 is 15 residues long. The chain's CDR3 is CATSRALSDTYEQYF. CDR3 DNA: TGTGCCACTTCCCGCGCCTTGTCCGACACCTACGAGCAGTACTTC. The full variable domain, in which reference TRBV19 and TRBJ2-7 provide the parts outside the CDR3, is DGGITQSPKYLFRKEGQNVTLSCEQNLNHDAMYWYRQDPGQGLRLIYYSQIVNDFQKGDIAEGYSVSREKKESFPLTVTSAQKNPTAFYLCATSRALSDTYEQYFGPGTRLTVT.

This rearrangement joins TRBV11-2 to TRBJ2-7; D is perhaps TRBD1 (5 bases). This CDR3 comprises 13 residues. Trimming pared 5 bases from V and 3 bases from J, leaving 11 bases between. Per germline, CDR1 SGHAT and CDR2 FQNNGV. DNA for the CDR3: TGTGCCAGCAGCCCCGACAGCTTCTACGAGCAGTACTTC. Translation: CASSPDSFYEQYF.

This clone came up a few times. This chain links TRBV7-2 with TRBJ2-7; 13 nucleotides line up with TRBD2. This CDR3 spans 16 amino acids. Trimming at V came to 4 bases and at J to 2 bases, leaving 5 bases not matched to a gene. Germline values: CDR1 SGHTA, CDR2 FQGNSA. CDR3 sequence reads: CASSSLTSGGPYEQYF. CDR3 nucleotide sequence: TGTGCCAGCAGCTCCCTGACTAGCGGGGGGCCCTACGAGCAGTACTTC.

This chain links TRBV6-4 with TRBJ2-5; 8 bases are a match to TRBD2. With 0 bases clipped from V and 5 bases from J, the junction kept 5 bases outside the gene matches. In germline, CDR1 is MRHNA, CDR2 SNTAGT. The CDR3 extends over 15 amino acids. CDR3 DNA: TGTGCCAGCAGTGACTCAAACGGGAGGGAGGAGACCCAGTACTTC. Its protein is CASSDSNGREETQYF.

V is TRBV7-8 and J is TRBJ2-4, with a possible D match to TRBD1 (5 bases). There are 13 residues in the CDR3. V was clipped by 1 base and J by 10 bases, with 11 bases between them. Per germline, CDR1 SGHVS and CDR2 FQNEAQ. The CDR3 reads CASSLGGFEIQYF. The CDR3 nucleotides read TGTGCCAGCAGCTTAGGGGGCTTCGAGATTCAGTACTTC.

The chain uses TRBV7-2 and TRBJ2-7; the match to TRBD1 covers 8 bases. The junction had 5 bases not matched to a gene; V was cut back by 3 bases and J by 4 bases. This CDR3 contains 14 residues. Per germline, CDR1 SGHTA and CDR2 FQGNSA. The CDR3 bases are TGTGCCAGCAGCTTCCGGGACAGGAGTTACGAGCAGTACTTC. This codes for CASSFRDRSYEQYF.

The chain carries TRBV20-1 and TRBJ1-1, with D uncertain. The CDR3 loop spans 14 amino acids. From germline, CDR1 is DFQATT and CDR2 SNEGSKA (reference sequence). Trimming removed 3 bases at V and 2 bases at J, with 13 bases between. CDR3 DNA sequence: TGCAGTGCTAGTATGGATTTGACAAACACTGAAGCTTTCTTT. It encodes CSASMDLTNTEAFF.

The chain carries TRBV7-6 and TRBJ2-3, with TRBD2 identical over 10 bases. This CDR3 region has 18 residues. J was trimmed by 2 bases and V by 5 bases; bases with no gene match: 13. CDR1 and CDR2 from the germline V gene are SGHVS and FNYEAQ. CDR3 DNA sequence: TGTGCCAGCAGCCCTATAGCGGGAGGAAGGGATTCCACAGATACGCAGTATTTT. It yields the protein CASSPIAGGRDSTDTQYF.

The CDR3 is CASSQWGQKDEQFF. As DNA, the CDR3 is TGTGCCAGCAGCCAGTGGGGACAAAAGGATGAGCAGTTCTTC. The rearrangement links TRBV14 to TRBJ2-1; TRBD1 might be the D (6 bases). The germline V and J ends were trimmed by 3 bases and 8 bases, with 14 bases remaining between them. Germline lookup yields CDR1 SGHDN and CDR2 FVKESK. The CDR3 totals 14 residues.

This chain uses TRBV6-2 or TRBV6-3 with TRBJ1-5, with D possibly matching TRBD1 (5 bases). The CDR3 is made up of 15 amino acids. Germline V CDR1 and CDR2: MNHEY, SVGEGT. V was trimmed by 5 bases and J by 3 bases, leaving 14 bases between them. The CDR3 region has the DNA TGTGCCAGCAGTCCGGGACTGATCCCCAATCAGCCCCAGCATTTT. Protein product: CASSPGLIPNQPQHF.

The chain combines TRBV9 with TRBJ1-2; 10 bases are shared with TRBD1. CDR1 and CDR2 (germline): SGDLS, YYNGEE. V was pared by 2 bases and J by 8 bases, with 12 bases of the junction left unmatched. The CDR3 is 16 amino acids. This CDR3 is CASSVSLGTGVRGYTF. The CDR3 DNA is TGTGCCAGCAGCGTCTCCTTGGGGACAGGGGTCAGGGGCTACACCTTC. The complete variable domain, with remaining parts taken from reference TRBV9 and TRBJ1-2, reads DSGVTQTPKHLITATGQRVTLRCSPRSGDLSVYWYQQSLDQGLQFLIQYYNGEERAKGNILERFSAQQFPDLHSELNLSSLELGDSALYFCASSVSLGTGVRGYTFGSGTRLTVV.